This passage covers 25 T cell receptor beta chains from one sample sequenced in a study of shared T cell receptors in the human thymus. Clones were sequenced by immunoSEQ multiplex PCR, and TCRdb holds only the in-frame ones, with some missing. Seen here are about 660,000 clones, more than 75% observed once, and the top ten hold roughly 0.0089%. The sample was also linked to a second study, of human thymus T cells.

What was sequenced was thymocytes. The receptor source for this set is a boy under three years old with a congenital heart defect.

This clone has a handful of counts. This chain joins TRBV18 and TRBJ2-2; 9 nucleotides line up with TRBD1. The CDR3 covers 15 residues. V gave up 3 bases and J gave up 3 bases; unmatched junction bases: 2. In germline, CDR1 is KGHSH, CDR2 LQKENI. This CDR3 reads CASSPGQGYTGELFF. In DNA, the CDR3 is TGTGCCAGCTCACCGGGACAGGGATACACCGGGGAGCTGTTTTTT.

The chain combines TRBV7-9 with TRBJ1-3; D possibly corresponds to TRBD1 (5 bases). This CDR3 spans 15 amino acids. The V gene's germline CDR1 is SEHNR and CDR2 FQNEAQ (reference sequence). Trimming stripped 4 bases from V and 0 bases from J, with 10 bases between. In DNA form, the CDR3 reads TGTGCCAGCAGCTCAGACAGTGTCTCTGGAAACACCATATATTTT. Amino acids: CASSSDSVSGNTIYF.

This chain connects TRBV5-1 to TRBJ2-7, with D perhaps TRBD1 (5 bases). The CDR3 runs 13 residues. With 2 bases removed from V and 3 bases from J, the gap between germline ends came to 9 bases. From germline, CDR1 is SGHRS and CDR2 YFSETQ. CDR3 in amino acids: CASSLRGLYEQYF. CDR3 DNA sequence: TGCGCCAGCAGCTTAAGGGGCCTCTACGAGCAGTACTTC.

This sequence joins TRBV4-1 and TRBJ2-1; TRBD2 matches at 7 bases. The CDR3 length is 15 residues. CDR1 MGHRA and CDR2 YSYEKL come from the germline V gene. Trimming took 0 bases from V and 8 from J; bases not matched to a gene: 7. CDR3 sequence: CASSQEGLPPDEQFF. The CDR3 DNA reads TGCGCCAGCAGCCAAGAGGGACTACCTCCGGATGAGCAGTTCTTC.

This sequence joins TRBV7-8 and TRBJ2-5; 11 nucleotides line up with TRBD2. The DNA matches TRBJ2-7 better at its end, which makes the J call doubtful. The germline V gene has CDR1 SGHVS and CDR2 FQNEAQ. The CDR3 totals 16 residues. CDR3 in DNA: TGTGCCAGCAGCCTCCACGGGACTAGCGGTTTCTACGAGCAGTACTTC. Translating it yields CASSLHGTSGFYEQYF.

The CDR3 sequence: CASSLEQQETQYF. The CDR3 region has the DNA TGCGCCAGCAGCTTGGAACAGCAAGAGACCCAGTACTTC. The chain couples TRBV5-1 to TRBJ2-5; D remains ambiguous. Per germline, CDR1 SGHRS and CDR2 YFSETQ. This CDR3 contains 13 residues. Between the trimmed V and J ends, which lost 0 bases and 2 bases, there was a span of 5 bases.

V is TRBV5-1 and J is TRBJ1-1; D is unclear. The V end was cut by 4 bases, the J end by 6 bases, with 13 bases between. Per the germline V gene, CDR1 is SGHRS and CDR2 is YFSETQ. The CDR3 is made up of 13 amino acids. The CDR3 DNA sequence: TGCGCCAGCAGCCTCGGGGTAAGTGCTGAAGCTTTCTTT. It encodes CASSLGVSAEAFF.

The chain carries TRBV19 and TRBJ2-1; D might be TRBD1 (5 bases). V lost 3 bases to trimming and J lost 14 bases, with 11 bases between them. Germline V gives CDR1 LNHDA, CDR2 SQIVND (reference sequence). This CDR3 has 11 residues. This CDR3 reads CASSIQGWKFF. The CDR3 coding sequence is TGTGCCAGTAGTATTCAGGGTTGGAAGTTCTTC.

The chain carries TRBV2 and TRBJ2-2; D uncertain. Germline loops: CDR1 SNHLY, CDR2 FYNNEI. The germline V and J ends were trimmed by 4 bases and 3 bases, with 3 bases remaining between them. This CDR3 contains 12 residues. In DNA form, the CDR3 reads TGTGCCAGCAGTGTAGACACCGGGGAGCTGTTTTTT. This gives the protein CASSVDTGELFF.

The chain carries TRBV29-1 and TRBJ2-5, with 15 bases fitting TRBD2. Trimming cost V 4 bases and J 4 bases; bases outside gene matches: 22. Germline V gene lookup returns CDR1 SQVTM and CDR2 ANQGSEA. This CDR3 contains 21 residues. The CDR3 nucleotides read TGCAGCGTTGTATCCCTTCCGGGACTAGCGGGAGGAGGGGGGGTCGTAGAGACCCAGTACTTC. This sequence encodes CSVVSLPGLAGGGGVVETQYF.

The CDR3 DNA reads TGCAGCGCCCAAGACAGGGACAACGAGCAGTACTTC. Protein product: CSAQDRDNEQYF. The V and J genes are TRBV29-1 and TRBJ2-7; TRBD1 matches at 7 bases. This CDR3 is built from 12 residues. After removal of 7 bases from V and 5 bases from J, the junction contained 8 bases not matched to a gene. Germline V lookup: CDR1 SQVTM, CDR2 ANQGSEA.

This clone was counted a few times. This CDR3 is CASSLEGDQPQHF. CDR3 sequence (DNA): TGTGCCAGCAGCTTAGAGGGGGATCAGCCCCAGCATTTT. This chain uses TRBV7-9 with TRBJ1-5; D might be TRBD1 (6 bases). CDR3 length: 13 amino acids. Between the trimmed V and J ends, which lost 1 base and 5 bases, there was a span of 6 bases. Germline CDR1 is SEHNR and CDR2 is FQNEAQ (reference sequence).

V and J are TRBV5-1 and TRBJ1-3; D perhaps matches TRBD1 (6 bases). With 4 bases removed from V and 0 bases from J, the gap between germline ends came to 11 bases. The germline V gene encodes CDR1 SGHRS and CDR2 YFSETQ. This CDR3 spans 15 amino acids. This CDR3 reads CASSGGHGSGNTIYF. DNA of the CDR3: TGCGCCAGCAGCGGGGGACACGGCTCTGGAAACACCATATATTTT.

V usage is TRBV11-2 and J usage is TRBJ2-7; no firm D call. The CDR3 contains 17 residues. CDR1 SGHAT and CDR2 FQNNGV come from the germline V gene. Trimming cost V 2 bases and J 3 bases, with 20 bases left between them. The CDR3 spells CASSLPTLRWQNYEQYF. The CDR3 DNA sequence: TGTGCCAGCAGCTTACCTACTCTCAGGTGGCAGAACTACGAGCAGTACTTC.

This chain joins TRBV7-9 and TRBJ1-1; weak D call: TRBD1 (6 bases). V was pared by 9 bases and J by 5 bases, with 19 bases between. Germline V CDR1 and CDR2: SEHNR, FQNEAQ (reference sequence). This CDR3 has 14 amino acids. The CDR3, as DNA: TGTGCCAGGGGGGCCCTACAAGGGCGGACTGAAGCTTTCTTT. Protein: CARGALQGRTEAFF.

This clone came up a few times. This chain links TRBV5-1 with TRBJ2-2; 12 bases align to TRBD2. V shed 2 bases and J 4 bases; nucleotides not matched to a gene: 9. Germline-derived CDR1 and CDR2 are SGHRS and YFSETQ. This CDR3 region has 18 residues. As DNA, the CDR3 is TGCGCCAGCAGCTTCTACCGACTAGCGGGGGACCTCACCGGGGAGCTGTTTTTT. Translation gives CASSFYRLAGDLTGELFF.

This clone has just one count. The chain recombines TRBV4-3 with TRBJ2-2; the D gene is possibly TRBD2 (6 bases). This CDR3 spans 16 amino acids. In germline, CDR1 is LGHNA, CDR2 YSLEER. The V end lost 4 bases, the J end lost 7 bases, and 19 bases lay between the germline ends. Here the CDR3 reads CASSPTEFPEGGELFF. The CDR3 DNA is TGCGCCAGCAGCCCCACAGAGTTCCCGGAGGGCGGGGAGCTGTTTTTT.

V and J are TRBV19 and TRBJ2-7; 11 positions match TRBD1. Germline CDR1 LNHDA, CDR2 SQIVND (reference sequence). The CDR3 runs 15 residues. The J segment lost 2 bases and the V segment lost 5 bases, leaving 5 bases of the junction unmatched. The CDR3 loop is CASSPDRGQTYEQYF. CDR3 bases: TGTGCCAGTAGTCCGGACAGGGGGCAGACCTACGAGCAGTACTTC.

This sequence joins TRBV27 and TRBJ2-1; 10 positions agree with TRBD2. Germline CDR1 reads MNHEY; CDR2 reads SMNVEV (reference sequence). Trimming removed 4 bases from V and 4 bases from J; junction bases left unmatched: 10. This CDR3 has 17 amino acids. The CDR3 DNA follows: TGTGCCAGCAGTTCCCTGTCCCTAGCGGGGGCTTACAATGAGCAGTTCTTC. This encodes CASSSLSLAGAYNEQFF.

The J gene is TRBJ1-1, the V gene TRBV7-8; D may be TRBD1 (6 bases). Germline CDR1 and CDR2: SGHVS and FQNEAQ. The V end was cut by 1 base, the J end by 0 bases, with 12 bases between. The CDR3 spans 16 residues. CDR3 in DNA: TGTGCCAGCAGCTTAGTGCGGCGGGGGCTGAACACTGAAGCTTTCTTT. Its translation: CASSLVRRGLNTEAFF.

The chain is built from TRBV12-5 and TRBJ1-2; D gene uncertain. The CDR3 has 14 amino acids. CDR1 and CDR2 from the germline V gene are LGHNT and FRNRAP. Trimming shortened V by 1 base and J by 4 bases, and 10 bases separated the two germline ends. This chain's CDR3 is CASGLDSDFYGYTF. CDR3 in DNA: TGTGCTAGTGGTTTGGATTCGGACTTCTATGGCTACACCTTC.

CDR3 nucleotides: TGTGCCAGCAGGCTCCAGGGACAGGGAGACGAGCAGTACTTC. Translating it yields CASRLQGQGDEQYF. The chain combines TRBV28 with TRBJ2-7; TRBD1 agrees at 9 bases. The CDR3 totals 14 residues. Trimming took 6 bases from V and 5 from J; bases not matched to a gene: 8. Germline assignment: CDR1 MDHEN and CDR2 SYDVKM.

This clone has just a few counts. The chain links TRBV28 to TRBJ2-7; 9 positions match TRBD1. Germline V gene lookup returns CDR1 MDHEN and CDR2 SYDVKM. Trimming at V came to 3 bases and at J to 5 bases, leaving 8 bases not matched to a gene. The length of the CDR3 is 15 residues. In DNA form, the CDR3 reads TGTGCCAGCAGTTTGGGGGACAGGGAGGTAGACGAGCAGTACTTC. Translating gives CASSLGDREVDEQYF.

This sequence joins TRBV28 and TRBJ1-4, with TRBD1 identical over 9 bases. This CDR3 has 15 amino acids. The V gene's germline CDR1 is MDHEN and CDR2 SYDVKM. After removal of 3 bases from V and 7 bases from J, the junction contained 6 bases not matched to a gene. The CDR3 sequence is CASSFLRDRVEKLFF. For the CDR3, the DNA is TGTGCCAGCAGTTTTTTGCGGGACAGGGTTGAAAAACTGTTTTTT.

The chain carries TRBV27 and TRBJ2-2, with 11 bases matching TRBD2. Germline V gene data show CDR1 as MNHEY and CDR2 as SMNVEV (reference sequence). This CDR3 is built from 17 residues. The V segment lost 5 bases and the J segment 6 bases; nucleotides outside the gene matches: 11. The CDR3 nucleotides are TGTGCCAGCAGTGCCACCTTAGCGGGAGGGCAGGCCGGGGAGCTGTTTTTT. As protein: CASSATLAGGQAGELFF.